This passage covers 8 T cell receptor beta chains from one sample sequenced in a study of T-cell memory formation after mild COVID-19. One entry per CDR3 protein, called by TCRdb with MiXCR from the 5' RACE reads. In the table there are about 560,000 distinct CDR3 sequences, roughly 22% of which are singletons. The sample comprised PBMCs or a T cell subset sorted from them (not recorded which). The receptor source for this set is an adult woman who had mild COVID-19 (a few samples of this study predate the infection). Cell type and time point are not known.

The chain is built from TRBV2 and TRBJ2-3; TRBD2 might be the D (5 bases). CDR3 length: 13 amino acids. The germline V and J ends were trimmed by 7 bases and 1 base, with 9 bases remaining between them. Germline V lookup: CDR1 SNHLY, CDR2 FYNNEI. As DNA, the CDR3 is TGTGCCAGCAACCCCGGGGGCACAGATACGCAGTATTTT. It yields the protein CASNPGGTDTQYF.

This clonotype has more than one count but fewer than ten. J is TRBJ1-2 and V is TRBV20-1; D ambiguous. The ends were cut back, 6 bases at V and 2 bases at J, with 13 bases in the middle. The CDR3 length is 13 residues. Germline loops: CDR1 DFQATT, CDR2 SNEGSKA (reference sequence). The CDR3 sequence is CSASARGNYGYTF. Written as DNA, the CDR3 is TGCAGTGCCTCGGCGCGGGGAAACTATGGCTACACCTTC.

This clonotype came up many times. This chain uses TRBV7-9 with TRBJ2-5; either TRBD1 or TRBD2 may supply D (7 bases each). There are 15 residues in the CDR3. Germline V lookup: CDR1 SEHNR, CDR2 FQNEAQ (reference sequence). V lost 8 bases to trimming and J lost 6 bases, with 22 bases between them. CDR3: CASGRGDSLRKTQYF. As DNA, the CDR3 is TGTGCCAGCGGGAGGGGGGACAGCCTGAGGAAGACCCAGTACTTC. Based on the CDR3 plus reference TRBV7-9 and TRBJ2-5, the full variable domain is DTGVSQNPRHKITKRGQNVTFRCDPISEHNRLYWYRQTLGQGPEFLTYFQNEAQLEKSRLLSDRFSAERPKGSFSTLEIQRTEQGDSAMYLCASGRGDSLRKTQYFGPGTRLLVL.

The J gene is TRBJ2-7, the V gene TRBV28; D is unclear. The CDR3 length is 13 residues. Trimming stripped 5 bases from V and 2 bases from J, with 10 bases between. Germline V lookup: CDR1 MDHEN, CDR2 SYDVKM. This chain's CDR3 is CASSVGPPYEQYF. As DNA, the CDR3 is TGTGCCAGCAGTGTCGGGCCTCCCTACGAGCAGTACTTC.

The sample holds a few counts of this clonotype. The CDR3 reads CASSQGFGTSGTVSQETQYF. In DNA form, the CDR3 reads TGTGCCAGCAGCCAAGGCTTCGGGACTAGCGGGACTGTCAGCCAAGAGACCCAGTACTTC. The V and J genes are TRBV4-2 and TRBJ2-5; 13 nucleotides agree with TRBD2. Germline V gene sequence: CDR1 LGHNA, CDR2 YNFKEQ. CDR3 length: 20 residues. The trim removed 1 base at V and 1 base at J, leaving 12 bases unmatched.

The chain links TRBV30 to TRBJ2-7; 8 bases are a match to TRBD1. The ends lost 6 bases at V and 0 bases at J; junction bases unmatched: 7. The CDR3 consists of 14 residues. CDR1 GTSNPN and CDR2 SVGIG come from the germline V gene (reference sequence). The CDR3 nucleotides read TGTGCCTGTAAACCCGGGACAGGCTCCTACGAGCAGTACTTC. Amino acids: CACKPGTGSYEQYF.

The chain joins TRBV29-1 to TRBJ2-7, with a possible D match to TRBD1 (5 bases). This CDR3 is built from 13 residues. Trimming took off 6 bases at V and 2 bases at J, with 14 bases between the two ends. Germline V lookup: CDR1 SQVTM, CDR2 ANQGSEA. CDR3 sequence reads: CSVKQGIAYEQYF. In DNA form, the CDR3 reads TGCAGCGTGAAGCAGGGTATCGCCTACGAGCAGTACTTC.

V is TRBV6-5 and J is TRBJ2-7; D might be TRBD1 (5 bases). Trimming removed 2 bases at V and 0 bases at J, with 8 bases between. Germline CDR1 is MNHEY and CDR2 is SVGAGI. CDR3 length: 14 residues. The CDR3 loop is CASSYTGDSYEQYF. For the CDR3, the DNA is TGTGCCAGCAGTTACACAGGAGACTCCTACGAGCAGTACTTC.